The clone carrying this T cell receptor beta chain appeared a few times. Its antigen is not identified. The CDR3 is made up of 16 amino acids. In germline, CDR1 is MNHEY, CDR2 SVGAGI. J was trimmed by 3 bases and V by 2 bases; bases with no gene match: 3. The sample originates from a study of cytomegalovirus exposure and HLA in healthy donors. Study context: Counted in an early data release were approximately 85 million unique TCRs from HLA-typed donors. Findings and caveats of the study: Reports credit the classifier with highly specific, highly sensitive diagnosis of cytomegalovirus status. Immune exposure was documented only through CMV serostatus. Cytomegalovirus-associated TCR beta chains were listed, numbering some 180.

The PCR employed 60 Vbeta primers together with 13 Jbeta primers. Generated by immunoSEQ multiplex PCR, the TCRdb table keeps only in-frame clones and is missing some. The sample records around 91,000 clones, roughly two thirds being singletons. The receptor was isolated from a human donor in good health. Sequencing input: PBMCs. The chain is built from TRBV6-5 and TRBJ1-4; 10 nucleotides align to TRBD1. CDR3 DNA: TGTGCCAGCAGTTACGGGACAGGGGCCCCTAATGAAAAACTGTTTTTT. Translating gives CASSYGTGAPNEKLFF.